This T cell receptor beta chain was identified during a study of beta chain features in type 1 diabetes. Blood was collected once per donor into heparin, averaging about 100 mL. Expressed TCRB transcripts were sequenced because the isolated RNA had all been reverse transcribed beforehand. Sequencing used immunoSEQ multiplex PCR; TCRdb keeps in-frame clones, though not all of them. The data hold roughly 180,000 clones, with more than 10% observed a single time. The receptor was isolated from a woman between 18 and 29 years old in good health. Sequences were obtained from central memory CD4+ T cells from blood.

The CDR3: CASSVDMRPSYNEQFF. The CDR3 DNA is TGTGCCAGCAGCGTAGACATGAGGCCCTCCTACAATGAGCAGTTCTTC. The genes are TRBV9 and TRBJ2-1; D unresolved. The V and J ends lost 0 bases and 0 bases respectively, with 10 bases between them. Germline loops: CDR1 SGDLS, CDR2 YYNGEE. The CDR3 spans 16 residues.